Below, 11 T cell receptor beta chains from the same sample are listed, as sequenced in a study of T cells in Graves' hyperthyroidism and ophthalmopathy (dated by TCRdb to between 2018 and 2020). The method behind the library was multiplex PCR. The sample was run on an Illumina HiSeq 2000. The TCR beta CDR3 regions were amplified from the RNA transcripts. For the first round of RT-PCR on the TCR CDR3, the HTBI primer set was used together with the Qiagen OneStep RT-PCR kit. TCRdb cleaned the public reads at Q25 with fastp, built clones with MiXCR and kept in-frame beta chains. Each entry merges the rows of one CDR3 protein and shows their most common DNA and genes. The table for this sample lists approximately 370,000 distinct CDR3 sequences; 17% of them were counted only once. Around a third of the sample comes from the top ten. Sequenced material: blood. The source of these receptors is a young woman with Graves' hyperthyroidism that later progressed to Graves' ophthalmopathy.

This clonotype has a count of ten or more. This chain connects TRBV12-3 or TRBV12-4 to TRBJ1-2; 7 bases are shared with TRBD1. The length of the CDR3 is 15 residues. V trimming: 2 bases; J trimming: 3 bases; junction bases outside the gene matches: 6. CDR3 DNA sequence: TGTGCCAGCAGTTTACGACAGGGAGGGGACTATGGCTACACCTTC. It codes for CASSLRQGGDYGYTF.

The chain recombines TRBV5-1 with TRBJ2-2; D may correspond to TRBD1 or TRBD2 (5 bases each). The germline CDR1 and CDR2 sequences are SGHRS and YFSETQ. V lost 1 base and J 2 bases, leaving 9 bases between the germline ends. There are 15 residues in the CDR3. The CDR3 loop reads CASSLTWDNTGELFF. CDR3 DNA sequence: TGCGCCAGCAGCTTGACCTGGGACAACACCGGGGAGCTGTTTTTT. Based on the CDR3 plus reference TRBV5-1 and TRBJ2-2, the full variable domain is KAGVTQTPRYLIKTRGQQVTLSCSPISGHRSVSWYQQTPGQGLQFLFEYFSETQRNKGNFPGRFSGRQFSNSRSEMNVSTLELGDSALYLCASSLTWDNTGELFFGEGSRLTVL.

This clonotype was seen many times. The chain uses TRBV28 and TRBJ1-1; a weak D match, TRBD1 (5 bases). The V gene's germline CDR1 is MDHEN and CDR2 SYDVKM. The CDR3 is 14 amino acids. Trimming took off 0 bases at V and 7 bases at J, with 12 bases between the two ends. This chain's CDR3 is CASSLWGTTVEAFF. As DNA, the CDR3 is TGTGCCAGCAGTTTATGGGGGACGACCGTTGAAGCTTTCTTT.

Many counts were recorded for this clonotype. This rearrangement joins TRBV7-2 to TRBJ2-5, with unresolved D. Germline CDR1 is SGHTA and CDR2 is FQGNSA. V was trimmed by 4 bases and J by 5 bases, leaving 17 bases between them. The CDR3 covers 15 residues. The CDR3 DNA is TGTGCCAGCAGCTCCGCGGCCCCAGTAGGGGAGACCCAGTACTTC. Its translation is CASSSAAPVGETQYF.

The V gene is TRBV19, the J gene TRBJ2-2; 7 bases are a match to TRBD1. Germline lookup yields CDR1 LNHDA and CDR2 SQIVND (reference sequence). Losses at the gene ends were 8 bases for V and 3 bases for J; bases not matched to a gene: 3. CDR3 length: 13 residues. This CDR3 is CASGDRYTGELFF. The CDR3 bases are TGTGCCAGTGGGGACAGATACACCGGGGAGCTGTTTTTT.

This clonotype was observed a handful of times. The chain is built from TRBV25-1 and TRBJ1-1, with D possibly matching TRBD1 (5 bases). Trimming cost V 4 bases and J 2 bases, with 11 bases left between them. Germline assignment: CDR1 MGHDK and CDR2 SYGVNS. The CDR3 has 14 residues. CDR3 protein: CASSALQGNTEAFF. CDR3 coding DNA: TGTGCCAGCAGTGCCCTCCAGGGAAACACTGAAGCTTTCTTT.

The chain combines TRBV19 with TRBJ2-2, with D perhaps matching TRBD1 (6 bases). The germline gives CDR1 LNHDA, CDR2 SQIVND (reference sequence). The CDR3 totals 15 residues. V lost 1 base to trimming and J lost 4 bases, with 10 bases between them. The CDR3 nucleotides are TGTGCCAGTAGTATAGCAGGGACACTCACCGGGGAGCTGTTTTTT. Translating gives CASSIAGTLTGELFF.

The chain joins TRBV28 to TRBJ2-1; D is ambiguous. Germline V CDR1 and CDR2: MDHEN, SYDVKM. The CDR3 covers 15 residues. V lost 6 bases and J 3 bases, leaving 15 bases between the germline ends. The CDR3 region is CASRKDVGRYNEQFF. The CDR3 DNA follows: TGTGCCAGCAGAAAGGATGTCGGTCGCTACAATGAGCAGTTCTTC.

This clonotype was picked up a small number of times. This chain connects TRBV25-1 to TRBJ1-2; unclear D gene. The CDR3 has 15 residues. Per germline, CDR1 MGHDK and CDR2 SYGVNS. Trimming left V 0 bases short and J 7 bases short, with 15 bases between. In nucleotides, the CDR3 is TGTGCCAGCAGTGAATATCGGATTGCCCCCGGTGGCTACACCTTC. Its protein is CASSEYRIAPGGYTF.

This clonotype was recorded at least ten times. The V and J genes are TRBV12-3 or TRBV12-4 and TRBJ2-4; TRBD1 aligns across 7 bases. The CDR3 contains 19 residues. V dropped 5 bases and J dropped 8; count of bases not matched to a gene: 24. CDR3 in DNA: TGTGCCAGCAGTAACGATCGACAGGGTCCGCTTTCCCATCGTGACATTCAGTACTTC. Translated, it gives CASSNDRQGPLSHRDIQYF.

Worth noting for this clonotype: This could be a read error, since a much larger clone is one nucleotide away. The chain joins TRBV5-1 to TRBJ1-1, with no clear D. Trimming removed 3 bases from V and 1 base from J, with 10 bases in between. Germline assignment: CDR1 SGHRS and CDR2 YFSETQ. The length of the CDR3 is 14 residues. CDR3 residues: CASSSQMSNTEAFF. The CDR3 DNA sequence: TGCGCCAGCAGCTCCCAAATGTCGAACACTGAAGCTTTCTTT.